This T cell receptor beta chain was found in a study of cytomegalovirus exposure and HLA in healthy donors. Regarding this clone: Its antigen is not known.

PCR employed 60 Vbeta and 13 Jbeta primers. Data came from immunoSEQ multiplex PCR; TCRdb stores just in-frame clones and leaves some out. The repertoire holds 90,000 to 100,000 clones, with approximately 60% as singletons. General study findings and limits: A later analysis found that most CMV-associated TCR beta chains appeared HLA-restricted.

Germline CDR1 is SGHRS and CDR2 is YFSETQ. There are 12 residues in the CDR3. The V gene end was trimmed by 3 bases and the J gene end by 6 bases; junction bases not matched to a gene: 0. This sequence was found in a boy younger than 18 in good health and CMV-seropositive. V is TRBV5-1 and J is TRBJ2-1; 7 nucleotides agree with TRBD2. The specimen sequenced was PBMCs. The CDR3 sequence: CASSSGGNEQFF. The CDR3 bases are TGCGCCAGCAGCTCGGGGGGCAATGAGCAGTTCTTC.